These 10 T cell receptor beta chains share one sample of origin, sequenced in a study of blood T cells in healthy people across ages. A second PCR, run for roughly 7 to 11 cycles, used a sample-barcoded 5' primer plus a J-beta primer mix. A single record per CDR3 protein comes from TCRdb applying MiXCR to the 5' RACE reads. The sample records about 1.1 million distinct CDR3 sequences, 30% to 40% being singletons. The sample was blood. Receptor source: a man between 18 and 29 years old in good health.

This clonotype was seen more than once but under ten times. The CDR3 DNA reads TGTGCCAGCAGACGACAGGTAGGAGAACAGCCCCAGCATTTT. Translated, it gives CASRRQVGEQPQHF. The chain recombines TRBV27 with TRBJ1-5; tentatively, D is TRBD1 (6 bases). CDR1 and CDR2 (germline): MNHEY, SMNVEV (reference sequence). V lost 6 bases and J lost 7, with 16 bases in between. This CDR3 has 14 amino acids.

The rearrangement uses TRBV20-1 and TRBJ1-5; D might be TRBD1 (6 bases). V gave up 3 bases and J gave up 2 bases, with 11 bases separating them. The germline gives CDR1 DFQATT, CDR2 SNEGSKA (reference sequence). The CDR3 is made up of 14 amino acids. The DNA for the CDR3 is TGCAGTGCTAGGCTGGGGGCCCGCAATCAGCCCCAGCATTTT. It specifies CSARLGARNQPQHF.

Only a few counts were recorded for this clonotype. The CDR3 bases are TGTGCCAGCAGCTTAACTGCGAGAGTGACAGATACGCAGTATTTT. Protein product: CASSLTARVTDTQYF. V and J are TRBV13 and TRBJ2-3; D not certain. This CDR3 is built from 15 residues. From germline, CDR1 is PRHDT and CDR2 FYEKMQ (reference sequence). With 2 bases removed from V and 3 bases from J, the gap between germline ends came to 12 bases.

The CDR3 sequence: CATKHGRNQETQYF. DNA for the CDR3: TGTGCCACCAAACATGGGAGGAATCAAGAGACCCAGTACTTC. The rearrangement uses TRBV2 and TRBJ2-5, with D possibly matching TRBD2 (6 bases). The CDR3 extends over 14 amino acids. Germline V gene sequence: CDR1 SNHLY, CDR2 FYNNEI. Between the trimmed V and J ends, which lost 10 bases and 2 bases, there was a span of 17 bases.

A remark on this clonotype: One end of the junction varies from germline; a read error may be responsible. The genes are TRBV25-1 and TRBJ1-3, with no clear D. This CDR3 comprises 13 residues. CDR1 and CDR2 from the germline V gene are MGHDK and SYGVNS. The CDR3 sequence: CVSSQGPTDTIYF. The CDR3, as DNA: TGTGTCAGCAGTCAAGGGCCGACGGACACCATATATTTT.

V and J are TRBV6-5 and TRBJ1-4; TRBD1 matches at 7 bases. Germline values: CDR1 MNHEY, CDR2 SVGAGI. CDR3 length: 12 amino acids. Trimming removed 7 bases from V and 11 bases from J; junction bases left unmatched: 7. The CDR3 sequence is CASKYRGEKLFF. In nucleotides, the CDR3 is TGTGCCAGCAAGTACAGGGGAGAGAAACTGTTTTTT.

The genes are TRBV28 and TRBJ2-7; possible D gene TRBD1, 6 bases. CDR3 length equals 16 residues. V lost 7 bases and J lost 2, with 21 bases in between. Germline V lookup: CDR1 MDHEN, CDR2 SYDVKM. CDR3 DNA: TGTGCCAGCACCCATTCCACAGGGATCTGCCCCTACGAGCAGTACTTC. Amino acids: CASTHSTGICPYEQYF.

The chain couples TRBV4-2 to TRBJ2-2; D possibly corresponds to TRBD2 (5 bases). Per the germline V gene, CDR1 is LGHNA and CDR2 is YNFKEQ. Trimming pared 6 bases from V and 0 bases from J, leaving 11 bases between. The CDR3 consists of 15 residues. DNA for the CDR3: TGTGCCAGCAGTTTAGGACTGACGAACACCGGGGAGCTGTTTTTT. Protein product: CASSLGLTNTGELFF.

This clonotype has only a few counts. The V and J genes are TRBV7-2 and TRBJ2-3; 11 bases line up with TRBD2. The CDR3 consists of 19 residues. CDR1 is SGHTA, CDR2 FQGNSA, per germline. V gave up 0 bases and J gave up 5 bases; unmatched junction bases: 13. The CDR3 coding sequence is TGTGCCAGCAGCTTAGCGCTAGCGGGGGGACGACAATATAGAGATACGCAGTATTTT. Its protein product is CASSLALAGGRQYRDTQYF.

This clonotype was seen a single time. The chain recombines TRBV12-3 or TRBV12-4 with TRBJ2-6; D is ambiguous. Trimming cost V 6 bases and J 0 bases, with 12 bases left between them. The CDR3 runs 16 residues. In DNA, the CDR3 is TGTGCCAGCAGCTCGGACGAGCTCTCTGGGGCCAACGTCCTGACTTTC. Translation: CASSSDELSGANVLTF.